Below, 22 T cell receptor beta chains from the same sample are listed, as sequenced in a study of CD8 T cells in Susac syndrome. The authors reverse transcribed 0.5 to 1 ug RNA with random hexamers. TCRdb recomputed calls from the immunoSEQ multiplex PCR reads with MiXCR, one row per CDR3 protein. The repertoire holds about 210,000 distinct CDR3 sequences, with around 95% as singletons. The sequenced sample consisted of CD4+ T cells from PBMCs. The receptors shown here come from a human donor with multiple sclerosis.

The genes are TRBV30 and TRBJ1-2; TRBD1 is a possible D gene (6 bases). The V gene lost 5 bases and the J gene lost 5 bases, with 6 bases spanning the gap. The CDR3 sequence is 10 residues long. CDR1 and CDR2 from the germline V gene are GTSNPN and SVGIG (reference sequence). The CDR3 DNA sequence: TGTGCCTGGGGACAGTATGGCTACACCTTC. Translation: CAWGQYGYTF.

The chain carries TRBV29-1 and TRBJ1-2; D gene uncertain. Trimming shortened V by 5 bases and J by 3 bases, and 10 bases separated the two germline ends. Germline CDR1 reads SQVTM; CDR2 reads ANQGSEA. This CDR3 comprises 12 residues. Here the CDR3 DNA reads TGCAGCGTTAGGTACAGAGACTATGGCTACACCTTC. This sequence encodes CSVRYRDYGYTF.

The rearrangement links TRBV20-1 to TRBJ1-5; no clear D. The CDR3 runs 14 residues. The germline V gene has CDR1 DFQATT and CDR2 SNEGSKA (reference sequence). V was pared by 3 bases and J by 2 bases, with 11 bases between. The CDR3, as DNA: TGCAGTGCTAGCTTCCTGGGTGGCAATCAGCCCCAGCATTTT. Its translation is CSASFLGGNQPQHF.

CDR3 nucleotides: TGTGCCAGCAGCTTAGGGCCCCAAGGTCAGCCCCAGCATTTT. The encoded protein is CASSLGPQGQPQHF. V usage is TRBV13 and J usage is TRBJ1-5; D uncertain. The V and J ends lost 0 bases and 6 bases respectively, with 9 bases between them. The CDR3 has 14 residues. Looked up from germline, CDR1 is PRHDT and CDR2 is FYEKMQ (reference sequence).

This chain links TRBV30 with TRBJ1-1; D possibly corresponds to TRBD1 (5 bases). Looked up from germline, CDR1 is GTSNPN and CDR2 is SVGIG (reference sequence). This CDR3 contains 12 residues. V was cut by 1 base and J by 11 bases, with 14 bases left in between. In DNA, the CDR3 is TGTGCCTGGAGTGATGCAGGGAGGACGGCTTTCTTT. This sequence encodes CAWSDAGRTAFF. The complete variable domain, with remaining parts taken from reference TRBV30 and TRBJ1-1, reads SQTIHQWPATLVQPVGSPLSLECTVEGTSNPNLYWYRQAAGRGLQLLFYSVGIGQISSEVPQNLSASRPQDRQFILSSKKLLLSDSGFYLCAWSDAGRTAFFGQGTRLTVV.

The count of this clonotype is one. The gene calls are TRBV29-1 and TRBJ2-7; possibly TRBD1 for D (5 bases). CDR1 is SQVTM and CDR2 is ANQGSEA in the germline V gene. The CDR3 sequence is 11 residues long. V gave up 5 bases and J gave up 5 bases, with 10 bases separating them. DNA for the CDR3: TGCAGCGTTCAGGGCAGGGACGAGCAGTACTTC. It yields the protein CSVQGRDEQYF.

This chain links TRBV7-3 with TRBJ2-6; D is uncertain. This CDR3 region has 14 residues. Deletions cut 5 bases from V and 3 bases from J, with 8 bases between. Germline CDR1 reads SGHTA; CDR2 reads FQGTGA. CDR3 residues: CASSPRIGANVLTF. CDR3 nucleotides: TGTGCCAGCAGCCCGAGAATTGGGGCCAACGTCCTGACTTTC.

V gene TRBV30 combines with J gene TRBJ1-1; D gene ambiguous. Per germline, CDR1 GTSNPN and CDR2 SVGIG (reference sequence). There are 12 residues in the CDR3. Deletions cut 7 bases from V and 4 bases from J, with 13 bases between. CDR3 sequence: CAFQRGITEAFF. The CDR3 DNA is TGTGCCTTTCAGAGAGGGATCACTGAAGCTTTCTTT.

The chain has TRBV30 and TRBJ1-1; no reliable D call. CDR3 length equals 14 residues. With 3 bases removed from V and 3 bases from J, the gap between germline ends came to 14 bases. Germline loops: CDR1 GTSNPN, CDR2 SVGIG (reference sequence). This chain's CDR3 is CAWSEVGSHTEAFF. CDR3 coding DNA: TGTGCCTGGAGCGAGGTTGGGTCTCACACTGAAGCTTTCTTT.

This chain uses TRBV30 with TRBJ1-5; the D is unclear. V lost 3 bases and J lost 3, with 12 bases in between. Germline V gene sequence: CDR1 GTSNPN, CDR2 SVGIG (reference sequence). CDR3 length: 14 residues. CDR3 sequence reads: CAWSGVQPNQPQHF. The CDR3 nucleotides are TGTGCCTGGAGCGGAGTGCAGCCCAATCAGCCCCAGCATTTT.

The chain combines TRBV2 with TRBJ2-1, with unresolved D. This CDR3 has 12 residues. V was pared by 4 bases and J by 8 bases, with 9 bases between. CDR1 and CDR2 (germline): SNHLY, FYNNEI. CDR3 residues: CASSAQLHEQFF. The CDR3 coding sequence is TGTGCCAGCAGTGCCCAACTCCATGAGCAGTTCTTC.

The chain recombines TRBV5-1 with TRBJ2-5; a possible D gene is TRBD1 (6 bases). This CDR3 has 15 residues. Germline assignment: CDR1 SGHRS and CDR2 YFSETQ. Trimming took 4 bases from V and 0 from J, leaving 13 bases between them. The CDR3 nucleotides read TGCGCCAGCAGCGTAGACGGGACACACCAAGAGACCCAGTACTTC. This encodes CASSVDGTHQETQYF.

The CDR3 is CASSFRGVTEAFF. The CDR3 DNA is TGTGCCAGCAGCTTTCGTGGGGTCACTGAAGCTTTCTTT. This sequence joins TRBV7-2 and TRBJ1-1; D unresolved. Germline CDR1 SGHTA, CDR2 FQGNSA. The CDR3 is 13 amino acids. V shed 3 bases and J shed 4 bases, with 9 bases lying between them.

This chain links TRBV20-1 with TRBJ1-2; 7 nucleotides line up with TRBD1. Germline V gene data show CDR1 as DFQATT and CDR2 as SNEGSKA (reference sequence). This CDR3 region has 14 residues. After removal of 6 bases from V and 4 bases from J, the junction contained 11 bases not matched to a gene. The DNA for the CDR3 is TGCAGTGCGCCCCGACAGGGCGGGATCTATGGCTACACCTTC. This gives the protein CSAPRQGGIYGYTF.

The rearrangement joins TRBV2 to TRBJ2-5; the D is unclear. CDR3 size: 13 residues. Trimming took 2 bases from V and 4 from J, leaving 8 bases between them. Germline CDR1 SNHLY, CDR2 FYNNEI. CDR3 sequence (DNA): TGTGCCAGCAGTGAACACGTCCCAGAGACCCAGTACTTC. This encodes CASSEHVPETQYF.

The V gene is TRBV3-1, the J gene TRBJ1-2; D remains unclear. The CDR3 spans 12 residues. With 10 bases removed from V and 2 bases from J, the gap between germline ends came to 11 bases. Germline CDR1 LGHDT, CDR2 YNNKEL (reference sequence). The chain's CDR3 is CATATPNYGYTF. The CDR3 nucleotides read TGTGCCACCGCGACACCAAACTATGGCTACACCTTC. Together with reference TRBV3-1 and TRBJ1-2, the CDR3 gives the full variable domain: DTAVSQTPKYLVTQMGNDKSIKCEQNLGHDTMYWYKQDSKKFLKIMFSYNNKELIINETVPNRFSPKSPDKAHLNLHINSLELGDSAVYFCATATPNYGYTFGSGTRLTVV.

This rearrangement joins TRBV10-3 to TRBJ1-6; 11 positions agree with TRBD1. CDR3 length: 15 residues. J was trimmed by 10 bases and V by 5 bases; bases with no gene match: 7. Germline CDR1 is ENHRY and CDR2 is SYGVKD. The CDR3 region is CAISRDRGSESPLHF. The CDR3 DNA follows: TGTGCCATCAGTCGGGACAGGGGGTCGGAATCACCCCTCCACTTT.

The chain has TRBV29-1 and TRBJ1-2, with 12 bases matching TRBD1. Losses at the gene ends were 7 bases for V and 6 bases for J; bases not matched to a gene: 6. The germline V gene encodes CDR1 SQVTM and CDR2 ANQGSEA. The CDR3 has 13 residues. The CDR3 is CSDGTGGFDGYTF. The CDR3 coding sequence is TGCAGCGATGGGACAGGGGGCTTTGATGGCTACACCTTC. The full variable domain, in which reference TRBV29-1 and TRBJ1-2 provide the parts outside the CDR3, is SAVISQKPSRDICQRGTSLTIQCQVDSQVTMMFWYRQQPGQSLTLIATANQGSEATYESGFVIDKFPISRPNLTFSTLTVSNMSPEDSSIYLCSDGTGGFDGYTFGSGTRLTVV.

The rearrangement uses TRBV18 and TRBJ2-7, with TRBD1 identical over 11 bases. J was trimmed by 4 bases and V by 3 bases; bases with no gene match: 5. CDR1 KGHSH and CDR2 LQKENI come from the germline V gene. The CDR3 is 15 amino acids. The CDR3 spells CASSPGRDRGYEQYF. CDR3 DNA: TGTGCCAGCTCACCCGGCCGGGACAGGGGGTACGAGCAGTACTTC.

The chain employs TRBV29-1 and TRBJ1-2, with D perhaps matching TRBD1 (5 bases). V lost 3 bases and J 8 bases, leaving 16 bases between the germline ends. The germline V gene has CDR1 SQVTM and CDR2 ANQGSEA. The CDR3 is made up of 13 amino acids. Written as DNA, the CDR3 is TGCAGCGTTGAGACTGGGCAGGGCATAGGCTACACCTTC. Translated, it gives CSVETGQGIGYTF.

This clonotype showed up just a few times. The chain recombines TRBV3-1 with TRBJ2-1; TRBD2 matches at 7 bases. Germline CDR1 is LGHDT and CDR2 is YNNKEL (reference sequence). V was pared by 3 bases and J by 3 bases, with 2 bases of the junction left unmatched. This CDR3 is 14 amino acids long. CDR3 in DNA: TGTGCCAGCAGCCAGACGGGGGGCTACAATGAGCAGTTCTTC. As protein: CASSQTGGYNEQFF.

This clonotype was recorded once. V gene TRBV20-1 combines with J gene TRBJ2-3, with TRBD2 identical over 12 bases. This CDR3 comprises 14 residues. The V segment lost 4 bases and the J segment 6 bases; nucleotides outside the gene matches: 5. Per germline, CDR1 DFQATT and CDR2 SNEGSKA (reference sequence). CDR3: CSAILAGGQDTQYF. Written as DNA, the CDR3 is TGCAGTGCTATCCTAGCGGGGGGGCAGGATACGCAGTATTTT.